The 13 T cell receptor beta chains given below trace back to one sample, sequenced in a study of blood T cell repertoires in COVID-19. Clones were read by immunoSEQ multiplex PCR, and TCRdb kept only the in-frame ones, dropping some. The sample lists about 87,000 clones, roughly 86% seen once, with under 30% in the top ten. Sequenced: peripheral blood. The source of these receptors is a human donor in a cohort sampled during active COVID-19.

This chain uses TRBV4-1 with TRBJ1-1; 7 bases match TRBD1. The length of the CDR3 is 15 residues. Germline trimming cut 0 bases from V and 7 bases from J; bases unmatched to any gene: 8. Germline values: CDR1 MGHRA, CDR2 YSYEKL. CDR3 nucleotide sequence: TGCGCCAGCAGCCAAGAATGGAGGGGGCAGATTGAAGCTTTCTTT. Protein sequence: CASSQEWRGQIEAFF.

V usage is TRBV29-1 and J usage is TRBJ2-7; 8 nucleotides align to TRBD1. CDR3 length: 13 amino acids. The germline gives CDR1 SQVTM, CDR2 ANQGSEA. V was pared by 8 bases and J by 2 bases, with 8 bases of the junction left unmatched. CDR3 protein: CSFTGTGAYEQYF. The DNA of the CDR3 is TGCAGCTTCACCGGGACAGGAGCCTACGAGCAGTACTTC.

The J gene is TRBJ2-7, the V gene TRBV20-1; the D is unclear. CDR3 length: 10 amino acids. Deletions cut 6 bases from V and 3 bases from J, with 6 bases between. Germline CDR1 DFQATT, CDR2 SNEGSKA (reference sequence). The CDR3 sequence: CSAQIYEQYF. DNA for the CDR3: TGCAGTGCCCAAATCTACGAGCAGTACTTC.

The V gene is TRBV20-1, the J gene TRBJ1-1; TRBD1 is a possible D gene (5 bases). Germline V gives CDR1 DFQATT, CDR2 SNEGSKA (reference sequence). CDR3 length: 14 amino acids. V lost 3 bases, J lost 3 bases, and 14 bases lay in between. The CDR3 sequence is CSASGTARDTEAFF. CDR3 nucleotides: TGCAGTGCTAGTGGGACTGCCCGGGACACTGAAGCTTTCTTT.

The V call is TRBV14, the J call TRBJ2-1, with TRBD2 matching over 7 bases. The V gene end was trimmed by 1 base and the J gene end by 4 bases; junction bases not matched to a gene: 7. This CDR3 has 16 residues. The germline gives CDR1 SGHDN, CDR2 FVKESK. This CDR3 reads CASSQGLAEWYNEQFF. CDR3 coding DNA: TGTGCCAGCAGCCAAGGTCTAGCGGAGTGGTACAATGAGCAGTTCTTC.

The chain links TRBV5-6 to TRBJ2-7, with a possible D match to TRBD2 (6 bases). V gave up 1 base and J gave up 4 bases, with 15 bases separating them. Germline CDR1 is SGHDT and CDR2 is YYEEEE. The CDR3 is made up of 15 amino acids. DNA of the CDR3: TGTGCCAGCAGCTTGTTATCATCCGGGACTTACGAGCAGTACTTC. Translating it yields CASSLLSSGTYEQYF.

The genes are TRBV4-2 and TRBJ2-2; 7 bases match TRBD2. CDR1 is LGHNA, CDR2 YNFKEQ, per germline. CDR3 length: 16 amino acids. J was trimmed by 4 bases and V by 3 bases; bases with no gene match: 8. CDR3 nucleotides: TGTGCCAGCAGCCATGCCCAGCGGGGTGCCACCGGGGAGCTGTTTTTT. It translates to CASSHAQRGATGELFF.

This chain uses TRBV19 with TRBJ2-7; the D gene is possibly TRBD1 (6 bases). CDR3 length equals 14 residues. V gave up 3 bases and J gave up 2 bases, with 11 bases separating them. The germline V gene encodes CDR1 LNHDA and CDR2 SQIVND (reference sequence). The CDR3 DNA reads TGTGCCAGTAGTATGGCACAGGGCGCCTACGAGCAGTACTTC. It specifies CASSMAQGAYEQYF.

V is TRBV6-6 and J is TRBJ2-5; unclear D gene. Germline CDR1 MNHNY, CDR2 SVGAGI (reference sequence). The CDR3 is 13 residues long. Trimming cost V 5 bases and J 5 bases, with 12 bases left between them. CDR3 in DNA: TGTGCCAGCAGTCAGCGTAGGTGGGAGACCCAGTACTTC. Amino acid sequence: CASSQRRWETQYF.

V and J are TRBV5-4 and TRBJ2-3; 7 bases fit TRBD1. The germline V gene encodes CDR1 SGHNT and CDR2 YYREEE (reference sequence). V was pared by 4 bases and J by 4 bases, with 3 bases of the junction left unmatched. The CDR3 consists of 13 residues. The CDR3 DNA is TGTGCCAGCAGCCTCGACAGGGCAGATACGCAGTATTTT. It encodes CASSLDRADTQYF.

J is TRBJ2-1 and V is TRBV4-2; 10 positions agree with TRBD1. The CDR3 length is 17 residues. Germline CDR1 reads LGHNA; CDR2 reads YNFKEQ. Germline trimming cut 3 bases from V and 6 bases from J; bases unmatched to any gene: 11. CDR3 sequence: CASSQESTGTGVNEQFF. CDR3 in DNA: TGTGCCAGCAGCCAGGAATCCACCGGGACAGGGGTCAATGAGCAGTTCTTC.

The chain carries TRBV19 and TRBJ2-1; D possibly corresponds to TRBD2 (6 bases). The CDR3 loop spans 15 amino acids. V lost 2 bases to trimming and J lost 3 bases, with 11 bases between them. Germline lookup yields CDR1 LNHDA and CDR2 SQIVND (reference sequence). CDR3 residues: CASSITGLVYNEQFF. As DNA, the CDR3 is TGTGCCAGTAGTATAACGGGACTCGTCTACAATGAGCAGTTCTTC. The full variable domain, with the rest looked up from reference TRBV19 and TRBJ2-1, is DGGITQSPKYLFRKEGQNVTLSCEQNLNHDAMYWYRQDPGQGLRLIYYSQIVNDFQKGDIAEGYSVSREKKESFPLTVTSAQKNPTAFYLCASSITGLVYNEQFFGPGTRLTVL.

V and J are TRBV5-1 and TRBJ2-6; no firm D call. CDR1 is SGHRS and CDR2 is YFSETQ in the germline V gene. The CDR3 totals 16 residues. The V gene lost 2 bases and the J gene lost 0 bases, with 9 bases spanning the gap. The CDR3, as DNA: TGCGCCAGCAGCTTACCACAGAGCTCTGGGGCCAACGTCCTGACTTTC. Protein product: CASSLPQSSGANVLTF.